This T cell receptor beta chain was retrieved from a study of blood T cell repertoires in COVID-19. The protocol was immunoSEQ multiplex PCR, while the TCRdb copy is restricted to in-frame clones and leaves out a portion. The table shows roughly 200,000 clones, with approximately 83% occurring only once. This receptor was obtained from a man aged 50 to 59 with active or convalescent COVID-19. The source material was peripheral blood.

Here the CDR3 DNA reads TGTGCCAGCAGCTTATCGACAGTAATGAACACTGAAGCTTTCTTT. It encodes CASSLSTVMNTEAFF. The chain links TRBV9 to TRBJ1-1; D might be TRBD1 (5 bases). Germline-derived CDR1 and CDR2 are SGDLS and YYNGEE. The CDR3 extends over 15 amino acids. V gave up 4 bases and J gave up 0 bases, with 13 bases separating them.